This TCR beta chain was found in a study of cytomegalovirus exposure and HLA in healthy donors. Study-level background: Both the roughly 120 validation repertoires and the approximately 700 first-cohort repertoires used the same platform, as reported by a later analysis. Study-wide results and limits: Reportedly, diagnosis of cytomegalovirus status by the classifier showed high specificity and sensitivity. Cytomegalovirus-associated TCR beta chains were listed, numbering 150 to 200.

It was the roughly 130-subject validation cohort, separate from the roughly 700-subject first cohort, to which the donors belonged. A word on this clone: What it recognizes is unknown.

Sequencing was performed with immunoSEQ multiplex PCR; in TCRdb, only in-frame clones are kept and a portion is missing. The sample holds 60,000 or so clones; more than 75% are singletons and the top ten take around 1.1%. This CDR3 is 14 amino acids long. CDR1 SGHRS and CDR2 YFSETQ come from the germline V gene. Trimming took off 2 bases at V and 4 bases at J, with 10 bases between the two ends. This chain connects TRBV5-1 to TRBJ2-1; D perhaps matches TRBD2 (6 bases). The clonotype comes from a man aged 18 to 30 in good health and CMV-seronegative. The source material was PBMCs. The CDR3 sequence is CASSFRERYNEQFF. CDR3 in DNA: TGCGCCAGCAGCTTCCGGGAGAGGTACAATGAGCAGTTCTTC.